This is a list of T cell receptor beta chains from one sample in a study of T cell changes during pregnancy in multiple sclerosis. Assay: immunoSEQ multiplex PCR; the TCRdb copy retains only in-frame clones and omits some. The sample shows about 43,000 clones, roughly 88% of them seen only once. The source material was peripheral blood, sampled in the second trimester of pregnancy. These receptors were obtained from a female donor in good health, enrolled as a control in a pregnancy study. The CDR3 runs from the conserved cysteine through the conserved F or W. Fields, in order: J gene, clone size, D gene, V gene, CDR3 DNA, CDR3 protein. A D gene is named only where the DNA matches it firmly. Not all rows give a size; the values are once, few, many and, for expanded clones, a class.

>TRBJ2-2|NA|NA|TRBV4-1
TGCGCCAGCAGCCAAGCCCCCTTAGCCGGGGAGCTGTTTTTT
CASSQAPLAGELFF
>TRBJ2-5|NA|TRBD2|TRBV2
TGTGCCAGCAGTCTTGCCGGGGGGGCGAAAGAGACCCAGTACTTC
CASSLAGGAKETQYF
>TRBJ2-1|once|NA|TRBV6-5
TGTGCCAGCAGTCGTGCGGGACAGCCTTTGGATGAGCAGTTCTTC
CASSRAGQPLDEQFF
>TRBJ2-2|NA|TRBD1|TRBV19
TGTGCCAGTAAGGGGGACAGGATTAAATCCGGGGAGCTGTTTTTT
CASKGDRIKSGELFF
>TRBJ2-7|NA|NA|TRBV6-5
TGTGCCAGCAGTTACAATCCGGTGGAGTCCACCTACGAGCAGTACTTC
CASSYNPVESTYEQYF
>TRBJ1-3|NA|NA|TRBV4-1
TGCGCCAGCAGCCAAGACAGGGCTCGAGGAGAAGGAAACACCATATATTTT
CASSQDRARGEGNTIYF
>TRBJ2-1|NA|TRBD2|TRBV10-3
TGTGCCATCACCGCGTCATTACTAGCGGACAATGAGCAGTTCTTC
CAITASLLADNEQFF
>TRBJ2-3|once|TRBD2|TRBV11-2
TGTGCCAGCAGCCTCACTAGCGGGGGTGGAGATACGCAGTATTTT
CASSLTSGGGDTQYF
>TRBJ1-1|NA|NA|TRBV4-1
TGCGCCAGCAGTCCGACAGAGGTGAACACTGAAGCTTTCTTT
CASSPTEVNTEAFF
>TRBJ1-3|NA|NA|TRBV30
TGTGCCTGGAGTGTACTCGTCCCTGGAAACACCATATATTTT
CAWSVLVPGNTIYF
>TRBJ2-5|NA|NA|TRBV4-3
TGCGCCAGCAGCCAAGATCCGGGGTTCCAAGAGACCCAGTACTTC
CASSQDPGFQETQYF
>TRBJ1-1|NA|NA|TRBV4-1
TGCGCCAGCAGCGCCGGTGATTGGGGGGGAGCTTTCTTT
CASSAGDWGGAFF
>TRBJ1-6|NA|NA|TRBV7-9
TGTGCCAGCAGCCAAACAGGGAACGATAATTCACCCCTCCACTTT
CASSQTGNDNSPLHF
>TRBJ1-6|NA|NA|TRBV11-3
TGTGCCAGCAGCTCCGACGCGGATTCACCCCTCCACTTT
CASSSDADSPLHF
>TRBJ2-5|NA|NA|TRBV6-5
TGTGCCAGCAGTTACGCCACTAGTCAAGAGACCCAGTACTTC
CASSYATSQETQYF
>TRBJ1-2|NA|NA|TRBV6-4
TGTGCCAGCAGTGACCCCCAGGGTCGAGGCTACACCTTC
CASSDPQGRGYTF
>TRBJ2-3|NA|TRBD2|TRBV11-3
TGTGCCAGCAGCCCAGGACTAGCGGGAGCACACACAGATACGCAGTATTTT
CASSPGLAGAHTDTQYF
>TRBJ2-1|NA|TRBD1|TRBV5-1
TGCGCCAGCACCCTGGACAGGGGCGACAATGAGCAGTTCTTC
CASTLDRGDNEQFF
>TRBJ2-7|once|TRBD2|TRBV11-2
TGTGCCAGCAGCTTAGGGACTAGCGCCTACGAGCAGTACTTC
CASSLGTSAYEQYF
>TRBJ2-7|NA|TRBD1|TRBV7-9
TGTGCCAGCAGCTCTTCCGGGACAGGGCAACCCTACGAGCAGTACTTC
CASSSSGTGQPYEQYF
>TRBJ1-3|NA|TRBD1|TRBV10-3
TGTGCCATCAGTGGACAGGGAGGAAACACCATATATTTT
CAISGQGGNTIYF
>TRBJ2-4|NA|TRBD2|TRBV25-1
TGTGCCAGCGCCCTGGCACGGGGGGACATTCAGTACTTC
CASALARGDIQYF
>TRBJ1-3|NA|NA|TRBV15
TGTGCCACCAGCAGAGATAAGGAGGGGGGAAACACCATATATTTT
CATSRDKEGGNTIYF
>TRBJ2-1|once|NA|TRBV7-9
TGTGCCAGCAGCTTACTCCCTGAGCAGTTCTTC
CASSLLPEQFF
>TRBJ1-2|NA|NA|TRBV9
TGTGCCAGTTATGGTGGGAGGGGCTACACCTTC
CASYGGRGYTF
>TRBJ2-7|NA|TRBD1|TRBV6-5
TGTGCCAGCAGTTACTGGGGGACAGGGGGACCCTACGAGCAGTACTTC
CASSYWGTGGPYEQYF
>TRBJ1-2|NA|TRBD1|TRBV6-1
TGTGCCAGCAGTGGGACAGGAGCGACGTATGGCTACACCTTC
CASSGTGATYGYTF
>TRBJ1-2|NA|NA|TRBV28
TGTGCCAGCGGCGGGGGGAACGAGAGGTACACCTTC
CASGGGNERYTF
>TRBJ2-1|NA|NA|TRBV29-1
TGCAGCGTTGACGACCCGGGACTCCTAGGGGATGAGCAGTTCTTC
CSVDDPGLLGDEQFF
>TRBJ1-4|NA|NA|TRBV23-1
TGCGCCAGCAGTCAACGGGAGGGGAAAGGGCTTAATGAAAAACTGTTTTTT
CASSQREGKGLNEKLFF
>TRBJ1-6|NA|NA|TRBV7-9
TGTGCCAGCAGTCAGGGGAATAATTCACCCCTCCACTTT
CASSQGNNSPLHF
>TRBJ1-5|NA|TRBD1|TRBV19
TGTGCCAGTACCCCGGACAGGGACCCTCATCGGCATTTT
CASTPDRDPHRHF
>TRBJ1-1|NA|NA|TRBV2
TGTGCCAGCAGTGAACGGTGGAACACTGAAGCTTTCTTT
CASSERWNTEAFF
>TRBJ1-2|once|NA|TRBV21-1
TGTGCCAGCAGCAAAGGGCGTACAGGGGCAAACTATGGCTACACCTTC
CASSKGRTGANYGYTF
>TRBJ1-1|NA|TRBD1|TRBV6-1
TGTGCCAGCAGTGTACAGGGGGCGGTCACTGAAGCTTTCTTT
CASSVQGAVTEAFF
>TRBJ2-1|NA|NA|TRBV6-6
TGTGCCAGCACCGACAGGGCCGGGAGCTCACACGAGCAGTTCTTC
CASTDRAGSSHEQFF
>TRBJ1-1|NA|TRBD1|TRBV5-1
TGCGCCAGCAGCCGAAACTCCGGGACAGGGCGGGACGCTTTCTTT
CASSRNSGTGRDAFF
>TRBJ1-1|NA|NA|TRBV30
TGTGCCTGGAGTCCCCAGGTGAACACTGAAGCTTTCTTT
CAWSPQVNTEAFF
>TRBJ2-7|NA|TRBD2|TRBV5-4
TGTGCCAGCTCTGGGACTAGCGGGAGGGCCTACGAGCAGTACTTC
CASSGTSGRAYEQYF
>TRBJ1-2|NA|TRBD1|TRBV27
TGTGCCAGCAGTCCGACAGGGGTGACTAACTATGGCTACACCTTC
CASSPTGVTNYGYTF
>TRBJ2-7|NA|NA|TRBV29-1
TGCAGCGTTGCGGGGGACCGTGGGCAGTACTTC
CSVAGDRGQYF
>TRBJ1-1|NA|NA|TRBV5-1
TGCGCCAGCAGCTTGGCCAGGGGAGACACTGAAGCTTTCTTT
CASSLARGDTEAFF
>TRBJ1-3|NA|TRBD1|TRBV9
TGTGCCAGCAGCGTAGAGGCCCAGGGGGTAGGAAACACCATATATTTT
CASSVEAQGVGNTIYF
>TRBJ2-7|NA|NA|TRBV5-8
TGTGCCAGCAGCCAAGATTTAGGGGACTTCTACGAGCAGTACTTC
CASSQDLGDFYEQYF
>TRBJ1-1|NA|TRBD1|TRBV6-5
TGTGCCAGCAGTTACACATCGACAGGGCAGAACACTGAAGCTTTCTTT
CASSYTSTGQNTEAFF
>TRBJ2-7|NA|NA|TRBV23-1
TGCGCCAGCAGTCAATCCCCCCAGTCCTACGAGCAGTACTTC
CASSQSPQSYEQYF
>TRBJ2-1|NA|TRBD2|TRBV5-6
TGTGCCAGCAGTCTGGCCGGGACTAGCCGGGGTAGGTTCTTC
CASSLAGTSRGRFF
>TRBJ2-3|NA|TRBD2|TRBV6-1
TGTGCCAGCAGTGAGCTAGCGGGGGGATCCACAGATACGCAGTATTTT
CASSELAGGSTDTQYF
>TRBJ2-6|NA|NA|TRBV7-7
TGTGCCTTGGGGGCGCAACCTGGGGCCAACGTCCTGACTTTC
CALGAQPGANVLTF
>TRBJ1-4|NA|NA|TRBV19
TGTGCCAGTAGTAACAGGGTTTGGGAAAAACTGTTTTTT
CASSNRVWEKLFF
>TRBJ2-2|NA|TRBD1|TRBV18
TGTGCCAGCTCACCAATCCTCAGACAGGGGGACACCGGGGAGCTGTTTTTT
CASSPILRQGDTGELFF
>TRBJ2-7|NA|TRBD2|TRBV4-3
TGCGCCAGCAGCCAAGAGGGGACTAGACTATACGAGCAGTACTTC
CASSQEGTRLYEQYF
>TRBJ2-5|NA|NA|TRBV27
TGTGCCAGCAGTTTCCTACCGATGGGGAGTGTGAAGACCCAGTACTTC
CASSFLPMGSVKTQYF